This T cell receptor (beta chain) stems from a study of T cell repertoires in cytomegalovirus infection. Background on the study: Used in the study were CMV epitopes, some recently identified and HLA-C-restricted, others well-studied and HLA-B-restricted. Matching HLA type and CMV infection were both indicated by public TCR beta signatures.

MiXCR, applied by TCRdb to the reads, yields one record per CDR3 protein. The sample contains roughly 340,000 distinct CDR3 sequences, just under 30% of which appear only once. Study-wide points: HLA-C-restricted CMV clonotypes gave the most frequent clonotype in two of eight donors. Carriage of CMV together with the relevant HLA was identifiable through cumulative public TCR beta family frequency.

The CDR3 has 14 amino acids. The germline V and J ends were trimmed by 2 bases and 2 bases, with 7 bases remaining between them. Points on this clonotype: Antigen unknown.

This receptor was obtained from a human donor in good health (CMV status not recorded). Some clones in this sample may be carry-over from other donors' samples. The source material was cultured PBMCs, sampled from culture after CMV antigen stimulation. This chain uses TRBV12-3 or TRBV12-4 with TRBJ1-5; D call uncertain. CDR3 nucleotides: TGTGCCAGCAGTTTAAGCATCCGCAATCAGCCCCAGCATTTT. This gives the protein CASSLSIRNQPQHF.